This T cell receptor beta chain was documented in a study of beta chain features in type 1 diabetes. Expressed TCRB transcripts were sequenced because the entire RNA isolate underwent reverse transcription. TCRdb keeps only in-frame clones here, not all; method: immunoSEQ multiplex PCR. Of around 310,000 clones in the sample, approximately 12% were seen once. Study-level findings and limits: Patients with type 1 diabetes showed fewer VDJ junction insertions and more deletions. It was not settled here whether HLA type affects TCRB rearrangement. All four CD4+ subsets of Type 1 diabetes patients contained TCRB CDR3s that were moderately but significantly shorter. The naive, central memory and Treg TCRB repertoires showed an apparent similarity that was greater among patients than among healthy donors.

V was shortened by 2 bases and J by 6 bases, with 13 bases between the two germline ends. The CDR3 is made up of 13 amino acids. The germline V gene encodes CDR1 GTSNPN and CDR2 SVGIG (reference sequence). About this clone: What it binds is unknown.

The specimen sequenced was naive CD4+ T cells from blood. The chain couples TRBV30 to TRBJ1-2, with D maybe TRBD1 (6 bases). The source of this sequence is a young woman with type 1 diabetes. The CDR3 DNA is TGTGCCTGGAGTAGGGACACGGGGAATGGCTACACCTTC. This gives the protein CAWSRDTGNGYTF.